The 16 T cell receptor beta chains in this list originate from one sample, sequenced in a study of read filtering for tumor transcriptome and immune sequencing. This library used roughly 0.4 ug RNA and molecular barcoded adaptors spanning alpha/delta and beta/gamma chains. TCRdb itself ran the reads through MiXCR, one entry per CDR3 protein. The table lists 25,000 or so distinct CDR3 sequences, 20% to 25% of them singletons. What was sequenced was a population of CD138-negative cells sorted from bone marrow. All receptors come from a donor at least 40 years old with multiple myeloma.

The chain recombines TRBV7-2 with TRBJ2-1, with 9 bases that match TRBD2. With V trimmed by 5 bases and J by 6 bases, 5 bases remained unmatched. The CDR3 is made up of 14 amino acids. CDR1 and CDR2 from the germline V gene are SGHTA and FQGNSA. The CDR3 spells CASSRLAGANEQFF. The CDR3 DNA reads as TGTGCCAGCAGCCGATTAGCGGGAGCCAATGAGCAGTTCTTC.

This clonotype was counted between two and nine times. A read error may explain this, as a much larger clone is one base away. The V and J genes are TRBV6-2 or TRBV6-3 and TRBJ1-1, with a possible D match to TRBD1 (6 bases). The germline CDR1 and CDR2 sequences are MNHEY and SVGEGT. This CDR3 has 14 residues. The CDR3 here is CVSSYSTGNTEAFF. The CDR3 nucleotides are TGTGTCAGCAGTTACTCGACAGGGAACACTGAAGCTTTCTTT.

The J gene is TRBJ2-5, the V gene TRBV5-1; 8 nucleotides match TRBD1. V lost 4 bases, J lost 7 bases, and 12 bases stayed unmatched. Germline V lookup: CDR1 SGHRS, CDR2 YFSETQ. The CDR3 is 15 amino acids. CDR3 loop: CASSATGTGDMTQYF. The CDR3 DNA sequence: TGCGCCAGCAGCGCCACCGGGACAGGAGATATGACCCAGTACTTC.

CDR3 nucleotides: TGTGCCAGCAGCCTCGGGACTAGCGGCAACAATGAGCAGTTCTTC. Protein product: CASSLGTSGNNEQFF. The chain employs TRBV7-9 and TRBJ2-1, with 11 nucleotides matching TRBD2. The CDR3 loop spans 15 amino acids. The J segment lost 5 bases and the V segment lost 5 bases, leaving 5 bases of the junction unmatched. The V gene's germline CDR1 is SEHNR and CDR2 FQNEAQ (reference sequence).

This clonotype was picked up many times. The CDR3 DNA is TGCAGTGCGAGGACAGGTTGGGAGACCCAGTACTTC. It codes for CSARTGWETQYF. The gene calls are TRBV20-1 and TRBJ2-5, with 7 nucleotides matching TRBD1. This CDR3 is built from 12 residues. Trimming at V came to 6 bases and at J to 5 bases, leaving 6 bases not matched to a gene. Germline V lookup: CDR1 DFQATT, CDR2 SNEGSKA (reference sequence).

By sample fraction, this clonotype is medium-sized. This sequence joins TRBV20-1 and TRBJ2-1; 10 bases map to TRBD2. CDR3 size: 15 residues. In germline, CDR1 is DFQATT, CDR2 SNEGSKA (reference sequence). Trimming removed 1 base from V and 7 bases from J; junction bases left unmatched: 7. CDR3 DNA sequence: TGCAGTGCTAGAGGTAGCGGGAGGCGATCGAATGAGCAGTTCTTC. This sequence encodes CSARGSGRRSNEQFF.

This clonotype was seen ten or more times. As DNA, the CDR3 is TGCAGTGCCCCACGGACAAGTCAAGAGACCCAGTACTTC. It encodes CSAPRTSQETQYF. V is TRBV20-1 and J is TRBJ2-5, with D maybe TRBD1 (5 bases). This CDR3 region has 13 residues. Germline values: CDR1 DFQATT, CDR2 SNEGSKA (reference sequence). Trimming left V 6 bases short and J 2 bases short, with 13 bases between.

This clonotype was found many times. The J gene is TRBJ2-2, the V gene TRBV5-4, with D perhaps matching TRBD1 or TRBD2 (6 bases each). Germline V lookup: CDR1 SGHNT, CDR2 YYREEE (reference sequence). The V end lost 5 bases, the J end lost 4 bases, and 18 bases lay between the germline ends. The CDR3 runs 16 residues. CDR3 protein: CASRTGAGPTTGELFF. CDR3 DNA sequence: TGTGCCAGCAGAACGGGGGCCGGCCCGACCACCGGGGAGCTGTTTTTT.

Concerning this clonotype itself: Sequence at one end of the junction differs from germline and may be a read error. The CDR3 nucleotides read TGCAGCGTCGAAGCCGCGGGACTAGCGGGAGAAGAAAGGATTAGCACAGATACGCAGTATTTT. Translation: CSVEAAGLAGEERISTDTQYF. This chain connects TRBV29-1 to TRBJ2-3, with 14 positions matching TRBD2. Germline V gives CDR1 SQVTM, CDR2 ANQGSEA. This CDR3 contains 21 residues.

This clonotype has only a few counts. The chain recombines TRBV7-3 with TRBJ2-2; the D is unclear. Trimming removed 0 bases at V and 0 bases at J, with 14 bases between. The CDR3 runs 18 residues. Germline assignment: CDR1 SGHTA and CDR2 FQGTGA. The CDR3 sequence is CASSLTGRRISNTGELFF. The CDR3 DNA is TGTGCCAGCAGCTTAACAGGCAGGCGTATCTCGAACACCGGGGAGCTGTTTTTT.

This clonotype occurred many times. This chain connects TRBV28 to TRBJ2-3; D is ambiguous. The CDR3 consists of 16 residues. Between the trimmed V and J ends, which lost 0 bases and 1 base, there was a span of 11 bases. Germline assignment: CDR1 MDHEN and CDR2 SYDVKM. The CDR3 sequence: CASSLWGFAGTDTQYF. Here the CDR3 DNA reads TGTGCCAGCAGTTTATGGGGGTTTGCGGGCACAGATACGCAGTATTTT.

This clonotype is medium-sized by share. The V call is TRBV20-1, the J call TRBJ2-1; 13 positions match TRBD2. The germline V gene has CDR1 DFQATT and CDR2 SNEGSKA (reference sequence). The CDR3 loop spans 16 amino acids. V shed 5 bases and J 0 bases; nucleotides not matched to a gene: 4. The CDR3 loop reads CSADGLAGDSYNEQFF. CDR3 DNA: TGCAGTGCTGACGGACTAGCGGGAGACTCCTACAATGAGCAGTTCTTC.

For this clonotype: Compared with germline, one end of the junction differs, possibly owing to a read error. The V gene is TRBV7-3, the J gene TRBJ2-1; possibly TRBD1 or TRBD2 for D (5 bases each). CDR1 is SGHTA, CDR2 FQGTGA, per germline. This CDR3 is built from 13 residues. The CDR3 spells CASSLGTCNEQLF. The CDR3 DNA sequence: TGTGCCAGCAGCCTCGGGACCTGCAATGAGCAGCTCTTC.

This chain links TRBV20-1 with TRBJ2-2, with D maybe TRBD2 (6 bases). The CDR3 extends over 16 amino acids. V lost 5 bases to trimming and J lost 1 base, with 17 bases between them. Germline-derived CDR1 and CDR2 are DFQATT and SNEGSKA (reference sequence). The CDR3 loop is CSAPPRGGKNTGELFF. CDR3 nucleotide sequence: TGCAGTGCTCCCCCACGAGGCGGGAAGAACACCGGGGAGCTGTTTTTT.

Ten or more counts support this clonotype. V and J are TRBV5-5 and TRBJ2-1; 8 positions match TRBD2. From germline, CDR1 is SGHKS and CDR2 YYEKEE (reference sequence). V gave up 4 bases and J gave up 10 bases; unmatched junction bases: 7. This CDR3 spans 13 amino acids. The CDR3 here is CASSLSGSPEQFF. CDR3 in DNA: TGTGCCAGCAGCCTCAGCGGGAGCCCCGAGCAGTTCTTC.

In its sample, this clonotype was seen many times. The chain has TRBV7-8 and TRBJ2-3, with a tentative D call TRBD2 (6 bases). The germline V gene encodes CDR1 SGHVS and CDR2 FQNEAQ. The CDR3 has 15 amino acids. V lost 8 bases to trimming and J lost 0 bases, with 15 bases between them. In DNA form, the CDR3 reads TGTGCCAGCTTCTGGGAGGACCCTAGCACAGATACGCAGTATTTT. It specifies CASFWEDPSTDTQYF.